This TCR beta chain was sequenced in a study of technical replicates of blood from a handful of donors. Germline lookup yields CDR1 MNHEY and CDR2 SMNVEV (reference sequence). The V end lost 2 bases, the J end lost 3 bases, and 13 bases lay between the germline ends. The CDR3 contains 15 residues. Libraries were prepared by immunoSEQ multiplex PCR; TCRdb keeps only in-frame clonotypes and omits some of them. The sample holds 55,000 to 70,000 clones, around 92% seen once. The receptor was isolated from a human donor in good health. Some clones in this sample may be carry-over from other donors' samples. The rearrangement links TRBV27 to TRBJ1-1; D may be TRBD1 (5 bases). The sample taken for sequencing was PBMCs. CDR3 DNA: TGTGCCAGCAGTTTAATGGCCAGGGCGGACACTGAAGCTTTCTTT. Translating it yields CASSLMARADTEAFF.